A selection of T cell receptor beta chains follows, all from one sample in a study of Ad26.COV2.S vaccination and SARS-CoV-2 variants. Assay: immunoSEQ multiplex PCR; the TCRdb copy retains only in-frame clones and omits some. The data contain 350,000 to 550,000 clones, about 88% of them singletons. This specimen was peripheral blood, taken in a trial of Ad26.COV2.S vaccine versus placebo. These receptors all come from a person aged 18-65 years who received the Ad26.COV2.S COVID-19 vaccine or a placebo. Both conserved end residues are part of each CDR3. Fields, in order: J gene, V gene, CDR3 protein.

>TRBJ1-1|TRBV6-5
CASRRSTTEAFF
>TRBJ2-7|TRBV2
CASQTESEQYF
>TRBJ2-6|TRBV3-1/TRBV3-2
CASTHSGANVLTF
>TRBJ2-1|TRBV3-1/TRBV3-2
CASSQRASGYRNEQFF
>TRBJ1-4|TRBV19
CASSIDGEKLFF
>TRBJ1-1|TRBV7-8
CASSLGQLTEAFF
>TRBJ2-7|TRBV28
CASSPRRGIYEQYF
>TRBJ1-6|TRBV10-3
CAISESRGLGESPLHF
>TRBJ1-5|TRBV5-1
CASRRGFDQPQHF
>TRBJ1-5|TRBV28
CASRSLTGTPRPQHF